The next 7 T cell receptor beta chains were all read from a single sample in a study of OX40 agonist ivuxolimab in advanced cancers. The library was obtained by the immunoSEQ multiplex PCR assay. TCRdb obtained this table from immuneACCESS and retained in-frame rearrangements with V and J assigned. These tables miss some clones; where compared with another copy, unresolved V genes account for less than half of the shortfall, and the remainder is unexplained. The sample table records about 66,000 clones; around 85% of these occur just once. In total, the top ten clones hold roughly 3.9% of the sample. This specimen was CD4+ or CD8+ T cells sorted from blood, taken in a trial of the OX40 agonist ivuxolimab. The receptors here all came from an adult with an advanced solid tumor such as melanoma, head and neck, liver or kidney cancer.

This chain uses TRBV19 with TRBJ1-5; 11 nucleotides align to TRBD1. J lost 0 bases, V lost 5 bases, and 15 bases had no gene match. The CDR3 sequence is 20 residues long. Germline CDR1 is LNHDA and CDR2 is SQIVND (reference sequence). CDR3 bases: TGTGCCAGTAGTTTCCGGGACAGGGGGAACCGAGGTTATAGCAATCAGCCCCAGCATTTT. Translated, it gives CASSFRDRGNRGYSNQPQHF.

The chain carries TRBV30 and TRBJ1-1; 10 nucleotides align to TRBD1. Germline trimming cut 1 base from V and 11 bases from J; bases unmatched to any gene: 7. Per the germline V gene, CDR1 is GTSNPN and CDR2 is SVGIG (reference sequence). CDR3 length: 13 amino acids. The CDR3 bases are TGTGCCTGGAGTGGACAGGGGACAGGGGCGGCTTTCTTT. Amino acids: CAWSGQGTGAAFF.

This chain joins TRBV7-9 and TRBJ2-2; a weak D match, TRBD2 (6 bases). The ends were cut back, 4 bases at V and 7 bases at J, with 13 bases in the middle. The CDR3 totals 14 residues. Germline CDR1 and CDR2: SEHNR and FQNEAQ (reference sequence). The CDR3 here is CASSSWRGIGELFF. Here the CDR3 DNA reads TGTGCCAGCAGCTCATGGAGGGGCATCGGGGAGCTGTTTTTT.

V and J are TRBV21-1 and TRBJ2-7; whether TRBD2, the table's D call, matches the DNA was not checked. TRBV21-1 is described as a pseudogene. This CDR3 contains 15 residues. The CDR3, as DNA: TGTGCCAGCAGCAAGCCAGCGGGAGTAACCTACGAGCAGTACTTC. As protein: CASSKPAGVTYEQYF.

V gene TRBV12-5 combines with J gene TRBJ2-1; 9 nucleotides align to TRBD2. The CDR3 has 17 residues. V dropped 7 bases and J dropped 1; count of bases not matched to a gene: 11. CDR1 and CDR2 (germline): LGHNT, FRNRAP. The CDR3 loop is CASAKWTSAISYNEQFF. CDR3 coding DNA: TGTGCTAGTGCCAAATGGACTAGCGCGATATCCTACAATGAGCAGTTCTTC.

The sample holds one count of this clone. V is TRBV6-5 and J is TRBJ2-3; 7 positions agree with TRBD1. Germline CDR1 MNHEY, CDR2 SVGAGI. The CDR3 extends over 13 amino acids. Losses at the gene ends were 5 bases for V and 4 bases for J; bases not matched to a gene: 3. The CDR3 loop is CASSRQGSDTQYF. In DNA form, the CDR3 reads TGTGCCAGCAGTCGACAGGGCTCAGATACGCAGTATTTT.

This chain uses TRBV5-1 with TRBJ2-5; TRBD1 aligns across 10 bases. Germline values: CDR1 SGHRS, CDR2 YFSETQ. The CDR3 sequence is 17 residues long. The V and J ends lost 1 base and 0 bases, in that order; junction bases with no gene match: 6. CDR3 bases: TGCGCCAGCAGCTTGCAACCGGGACAGGGGAACCAAGAGACCCAGTACTTC. Its translation: CASSLQPGQGNQETQYF.